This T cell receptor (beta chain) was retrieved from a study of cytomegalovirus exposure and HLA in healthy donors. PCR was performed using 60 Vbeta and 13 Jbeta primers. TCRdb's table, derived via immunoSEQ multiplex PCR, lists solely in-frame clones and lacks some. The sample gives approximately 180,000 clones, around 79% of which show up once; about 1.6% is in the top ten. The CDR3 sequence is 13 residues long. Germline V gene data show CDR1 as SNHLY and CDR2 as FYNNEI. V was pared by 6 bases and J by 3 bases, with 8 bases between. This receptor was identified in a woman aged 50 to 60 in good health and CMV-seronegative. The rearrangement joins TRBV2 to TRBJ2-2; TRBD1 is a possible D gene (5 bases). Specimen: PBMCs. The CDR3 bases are TGTGCCAGCAGGGACATCTACACCGGGGAGCTGTTTTTT. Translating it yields CASRDIYTGELFF.